This T cell receptor beta chain derives from a study of identical twins. Overall study results and limits: A lower insertion count was a feature of abundant cord blood beta clonotypes, with no such feature in memory repertoires. Analyses based on zero insertions could be partly confounded by invariant MAIT and iNKT cells. Within beta out-of-frame sequences, the excess sharing observed between twins was weaker.

Points on this clonotype: Its specificity is not known.

A universal primer site was created by template switching, with the cDNA bearing unique molecular identifiers. From the 5' RACE reads, TCRdb called clonotypes with MiXCR, one entry per CDR3 protein. The repertoire includes roughly 1,500,000 distinct CDR3 sequences, more than 30% of them detected once, and 0.25% to 0.3% sits in the top ten. This CDR3 is built from 17 residues. Germline V gives CDR1 MDHEN, CDR2 SYDVKM. The rearrangement uses TRBV28 and TRBJ2-4; 12 bases are a match to TRBD2. The J call may be wrong; the DNA end is better matched by TRBJ2-7. The sequenced sample consisted of cord blood. The origin of this receptor is a newborn girl in good health. The CDR3 protein is CASSLARASGRAYEQYF. The DNA of the CDR3 is TGTGCCAGCAGTCTGGCCCGGGCTAGCGGGAGGGCCTACGAGCAGTACTTC.